This is a list of T cell receptor beta chains from one sample in a study of cytomegalovirus exposure and HLA in healthy donors. TCRdb's table, derived via immunoSEQ multiplex PCR, lists solely in-frame clones and lacks some. The sample records about 140,000 clones, around 79% being singletons. The sample consisted of PBMCs. All receptors derive from a female donor in good health and CMV-seronegative. Each CDR3 is given with its conserved first and last residue. The D gene is left open where the match is weak. Clone size appears in some rows only: once, few, many, or a class for an expanded clone.

V gene: TRBV14; J gene: TRBJ2-3; clone size: .; D gene: .; CDR3 protein: CASSQDSGWDTQYF; CDR3 DNA: TGTGCCAGCAGCCAAGATTCAGGCTGGGATACGCAGTATTTT
V gene: TRBV4-1; J gene: TRBJ2-1; clone size: once; D gene: .; CDR3 protein: CASSQEPRQTYNEQFF; CDR3 DNA: TGCGCCAGCAGCCAAGAGCCCCGACAGACGTACAATGAGCAGTTCTTC
V gene: TRBV6-5; J gene: TRBJ1-3; clone size: .; D gene: .; CDR3 protein: CASTNFESSGNTIYF; CDR3 DNA: TGTGCCAGCACGAACTTCGAAAGCTCTGGAAACACCATATATTTT
V gene: TRBV7-2; J gene: TRBJ2-2; clone size: .; D gene: TRBD2; CDR3 protein: CASSLERGSSTGELFF; CDR3 DNA: TGTGCCAGCAGCTTAGAGCGGGGTTCGTCCACCGGGGAGCTGTTTTTT
V gene: TRBV19; J gene: TRBJ1-2; clone size: .; D gene: TRBD1; CDR3 protein: CASSIISGTEVSTF; CDR3 DNA: TGTGCCAGTAGTATAATATCCGGGACAGAGGTTAGCACCTTC
V gene: TRBV5-1; J gene: TRBJ1-1; clone size: .; D gene: .; CDR3 protein: CASSLEVRDTEAFF; CDR3 DNA: TGCGCCAGCAGCTTGGAGGTCCGGGACACTGAAGCTTTCTTT
V gene: TRBV5-6; J gene: TRBJ2-3; clone size: .; D gene: .; CDR3 protein: CASSLSVPRRGGTQYF; CDR3 DNA: TGTGCCAGCAGCCTTTCGGTACCTAGGAGAGGCGGTACGCAGTATTTT
V gene: TRBV5-6; J gene: TRBJ1-4; clone size: .; D gene: .; CDR3 protein: CASSLWAGRREKLFF; CDR3 DNA: TGTGCCAGCAGCTTGTGGGCAGGGAGGCGGGAAAAACTGTTTTTT
V gene: TRBV18; J gene: TRBJ2-7; clone size: .; D gene: .; CDR3 protein: CASSPHNLYEQYF; CDR3 DNA: TGTGCCAGCTCACCACACAACCTCTACGAGCAGTACTTC
V gene: TRBV5-4; J gene: TRBJ2-7; clone size: .; D gene: TRBD2; CDR3 protein: CASSRGLTRGEQYF; CDR3 DNA: TGTGCCAGCAGCAGGGGACTAACCCGCGGCGAGCAGTACTTC
V gene: TRBV7-9; J gene: TRBJ1-5; clone size: .; D gene: .; CDR3 protein: CASSASGWNNQPQHF; CDR3 DNA: TGTGCCAGCAGCGCTAGCGGGTGGAACAATCAGCCCCAGCATTTT
V gene: TRBV18; J gene: TRBJ1-1; clone size: .; D gene: TRBD1; CDR3 protein: CASSQGQVNTEAFF; CDR3 DNA: TGTGCCAGCTCACAGGGACAGGTAAACACTGAAGCTTTCTTT
V gene: TRBV30; J gene: TRBJ1-2; clone size: few; D gene: TRBD1; CDR3 protein: CAWSGTGGNYGYTF; CDR3 DNA: TGTGCCTGGAGTGGAACAGGGGGAAACTATGGCTACACCTTC
V gene: TRBV5-1; J gene: TRBJ1-1; clone size: .; D gene: .; CDR3 protein: CASSLAQGAEAFF; CDR3 DNA: TGCGCCAGCAGCTTGGCCCAGGGCGCTGAAGCTTTCTTT
V gene: TRBV10-3; J gene: TRBJ2-1; clone size: .; D gene: TRBD2; CDR3 protein: CAISRSTSGGAHEQFF; CDR3 DNA: TGTGCCATCAGCCGATCCACTAGCGGGGGGGCCCATGAGCAGTTCTTC
V gene: TRBV4-3; J gene: TRBJ2-1; clone size: .; D gene: .; CDR3 protein: CASSQDLAYNEQFF; CDR3 DNA: TGCGCCAGCAGCCAAGACCTAGCCTACAATGAGCAGTTCTTC
V gene: TRBV7-8; J gene: TRBJ2-2; clone size: few; D gene: .; CDR3 protein: CASSPTPGELFF; CDR3 DNA: TGTGCCAGCAGCCCTACGCCCGGGGAGCTGTTTTTT
V gene: TRBV6-5; J gene: TRBJ2-1; clone size: .; D gene: TRBD1; CDR3 protein: CASSRPGQGKDEQFF; CDR3 DNA: TGTGCCAGCAGCAGACCGGGACAGGGGAAAGATGAGCAGTTCTTC
V gene: TRBV6-5; J gene: TRBJ2-2; clone size: .; D gene: .; CDR3 protein: CASSAGLSTGELFF; CDR3 DNA: TGTGCCAGCAGCGCCGGACTATCCACCGGGGAGCTGTTTTTT
V gene: TRBV19; J gene: TRBJ1-5; clone size: few; D gene: .; CDR3 protein: CASSISRGRGQPQHF; CDR3 DNA: TGTGCCAGTAGTATAAGCAGGGGACGCGGTCAGCCCCAGCATTTT
V gene: TRBV30; J gene: TRBJ1-6; clone size: .; D gene: .; CDR3 protein: CAWSPGLSNSPLHF; CDR3 DNA: TGTGCCTGGAGTCCGGGACTGTCTAATTCACCCCTCCACTTT
V gene: TRBV28; J gene: TRBJ1-2; clone size: .; D gene: .; CDR3 protein: CASSLGQDRYAYGYTF; CDR3 DNA: TGTGCCAGCAGCCTGGGGCAAGACAGATACGCCTATGGCTACACCTTC
V gene: TRBV9; J gene: TRBJ1-2; clone size: .; D gene: .; CDR3 protein: CASSVGVEADGYTF; CDR3 DNA: TGTGCCAGCAGCGTAGGGGTGGAAGCGGATGGCTACACCTTC
V gene: TRBV5-6; J gene: TRBJ1-1; clone size: few; D gene: .; CDR3 protein: CASSMTANTEAFF; CDR3 DNA: TGTGCCAGCAGCATGACAGCAAACACTGAAGCTTTCTTT